A single sample is the source of the 30 T cell receptor beta chains below, sequenced in a study of T cells in Graves' hyperthyroidism and ophthalmopathy. The source material, RNA transcripts, was used to amplify TCR beta CDR3 regions. In the first-round RT-PCR of the TCR CDR3, the HTBI primer set was used. TCRdb reanalysed the multiplex PCR reads using MiXCR and keeps one entry per CDR3 protein. The top ten hold over 45% of the sample, which has 500,000 to 600,000 distinct CDR3 sequences, just under 20% seen once. Input material: blood. The receptors derive from a middle-aged man with Graves' ophthalmopathy.

On this clonotype: Since a much larger clone is just one base distant, this may be a read error. The CDR3 does not end in the conserved phenylalanine or tryptophan, so this is likely a read error. The chain recombines TRBV7-2 with TRBJ2-2; TRBD2 agrees at 14 bases. Germline CDR1 reads SGHTA; CDR2 reads FQGNSA. The CDR3 runs to 19 residues. The V and J ends lost 4 bases and 6 bases, in that order; junction bases with no gene match: 13. CDR3 loop: CASSSYGLAGGRRAGELFL. In nucleotides, the CDR3 is TGTGCCAGCAGCTCTTATGGACTAGCGGGGGGACGAAGGGCCGGGGAGCTGTTTCTT.

V gene TRBV7-2 combines with J gene TRBJ1-1; no firm D call. The length of the CDR3 is 14 residues. Germline V gene sequence: CDR1 SGHTA, CDR2 FQGNSA. V gave up 2 bases and J gave up 1 base, with 8 bases separating them. The CDR3 reads CASSLFTANTEAFF. CDR3 nucleotide sequence: TGTGCCAGCAGCTTATTTACGGCGAACACTGAAGCTTTCTTT.

Ten or more counts support this clonotype. The rearrangement joins TRBV5-1 to TRBJ2-1; D may correspond to TRBD1 or TRBD2 (5 bases each). The V gene's germline CDR1 is SGHRS and CDR2 YFSETQ. The CDR3 is 14 residues long. Deletions cut 0 bases from V and 7 bases from J, with 11 bases between. The CDR3 is CASSLGRDLNEQFF. In DNA, the CDR3 is TGCGCCAGCAGCTTGGGCCGGGACCTAAATGAGCAGTTCTTC.

This clonotype has more than one count but fewer than ten. This chain connects TRBV6-1 to TRBJ2-3; D ambiguous. Trimming removed 5 bases at V and 5 bases at J, with 17 bases between. The CDR3 has 15 amino acids. CDR1 and CDR2 (germline): MNHNS, SASEGT. CDR3 protein: CASSPSGLGGDTQYF. DNA for the CDR3: TGTGCCAGCAGTCCCTCGGGCCTCGGCGGAGATACGCAGTATTTT.

This clonotype was counted between two and nine times. The CDR3 DNA reads as TGTGCCAGCAGCATCTATAAAGGAAACACTGAAGCTTTCTTT. Translation: CASSIYKGNTEAFF. The V call is TRBV11-2, the J call TRBJ1-1; no firm D call. V dropped 5 bases and J dropped 2 bases, with 12 bases sitting between them. This CDR3 has 14 amino acids. CDR1 is SGHAT, CDR2 FQNNGV, per germline.

V is TRBV12-3 or TRBV12-4 and J is TRBJ1-2; D might be TRBD1 (6 bases). V was trimmed by 5 bases and J by 6 bases, leaving 16 bases between them. CDR3 length equals 14 residues. Written as DNA, the CDR3 is TGTGCCAGCAGTCCTCGTAGGGGGATCGATGGCTACACCTTC. Protein: CASSPRRGIDGYTF.

This clonotype has only a few counts. The gene calls are TRBV7-8 and TRBJ2-3; D call uncertain. Germline-derived CDR1 and CDR2 are SGHVS and FQNEAQ. This CDR3 contains 16 residues. V gave up 5 bases and J gave up 0 bases, with 15 bases separating them. The CDR3 loop is CASSPPGVGSTDTQYF. Written as DNA, the CDR3 is TGTGCCAGCAGCCCCCCCGGCGTCGGCAGCACAGATACGCAGTATTTT.

This clonotype was seen many times. The rearrangement links TRBV5-1 to TRBJ1-1; 10 bases are a match to TRBD1. J lost 4 bases, V lost 4 bases, and 4 bases had no gene match. The V gene's germline CDR1 is SGHRS and CDR2 YFSETQ. The CDR3 loop spans 14 amino acids. For the CDR3, the DNA is TGCGCCAGCAGCCTTAGGACAGGGGGCACTGAAGCTTTCTTT. This encodes CASSLRTGGTEAFF.

This clonotype was seen many times. The rearrangement uses TRBV7-2 and TRBJ1-2; D gene unclear. V gave up 3 bases and J gave up 6 bases, with 8 bases separating them. Germline V lookup: CDR1 SGHTA, CDR2 FQGNSA. The CDR3 sequence is 12 residues long. The CDR3, as DNA: TGTGCCAGCAGCTTTGGACGGGATGGCTACACCTTC. Protein sequence: CASSFGRDGYTF. Full variable domain (remainder filled in from reference TRBV7-2 and TRBJ1-2): GAGVSQSPSNKVTEKGKDVELRCDPISGHTALYWYRQSLGQGLEFLIYFQGNSAPDKSGLPSDRFSAERTGGSVSTLTIQRTQQEDSAVYLCASSFGRDGYTFGSGTRLTVV.

This clonotype was found a few times. The chain uses TRBV12-5 and TRBJ1-1; 7 nucleotides match TRBD1. With V trimmed by 3 bases and J by 9 bases, 19 bases remained unmatched. Germline CDR1 LGHNT, CDR2 FRNRAP. CDR3 length: 17 amino acids. CDR3 DNA sequence: TGTGCTAGTGGTTTTTCCCCCCAAGGGGGCGCTTCGGTACAAGCTTTCTTT. Protein product: CASGFSPQGGASVQAFF.

This clonotype has only a few counts. The chain links TRBV6-2 or TRBV6-3 to TRBJ1-5; 7 bases are shared with TRBD1. CDR3 length: 16 amino acids. V shed 8 bases, J shed 4 bases, and the junction held 14 bases outside the gene matches. The germline V gene encodes CDR1 MNHEY and CDR2 SVGEGT. In DNA, the CDR3 is TGTGCCAGCCGTATTAGCCCGGGACAGTCGAATCAGCCCCAGCATTTT. Its protein product is CASRISPGQSNQPQHF.

This clonotype was found a few times. This sequence joins TRBV6-2 or TRBV6-3 and TRBJ1-1, with D possibly matching TRBD1 (5 bases). Germline loops: CDR1 MNHEY, CDR2 SVGEGT. This CDR3 region has 15 residues. Deletions cut 6 bases from V and 0 bases from J, with 14 bases between. CDR3 nucleotide sequence: TGTGCCAGCAGATCCTACGGGGCTCTGAACACTGAAGCTTTCTTT. It specifies CASRSYGALNTEAFF.

The rearrangement uses TRBV6-1 and TRBJ1-1, with D perhaps matching TRBD1 (5 bases). Germline lookup yields CDR1 MNHNS and CDR2 SASEGT. The CDR3 spans 14 residues. The V end was cut by 6 bases, the J end by 0 bases, with 11 bases between. CDR3: CASRRDGMNTEAFF. The CDR3 DNA is TGTGCCAGCAGAAGGGACGGCATGAACACTGAAGCTTTCTTT.

About this clonotype itself: Mismatch with germline at one junction end may stem from a read error. The chain has TRBV7-2 and TRBJ1-2; D not certain. This CDR3 spans 15 amino acids. Germline CDR1 is SGHTA and CDR2 is FQGNSA. The chain's CDR3 is CASSLTFRAGYGYTF. The CDR3 DNA reads as TGTGCCAGCAGCTTAACTTTTAGGGCGGGCTATGGCTACACTTTC.

This clonotype was found many times. The chain uses TRBV11-2 and TRBJ2-5, with TRBD1 matching over 7 bases. The CDR3 extends over 14 amino acids. CDR1 SGHAT and CDR2 FQNNGV come from the germline V gene. The trim removed 5 bases at V and 1 base at J, leaving 4 bases unmatched. The DNA for the CDR3 is TGTGCCAGCAGCATAGGGACAGCCCAAGAGACCCAGTACTTC. It codes for CASSIGTAQETQYF.

The sample holds many counts of this clonotype. The chain is built from TRBV2 and TRBJ2-2, with D uncertain. CDR3 length: 14 amino acids. Trimming removed 6 bases from V and 8 bases from J, with 16 bases in between. The germline CDR1 and CDR2 sequences are SNHLY and FYNNEI. The DNA of the CDR3 is TGTGCCAGCAGGGAAAGATCCGCTACAGGGGAGCTGTTTTTT. Its protein product is CASRERSATGELFF.

This chain links TRBV6-1 with TRBJ1-6, with D maybe TRBD1 (5 bases). V lost 3 bases and J 10 bases, leaving 13 bases between the germline ends. Germline V gene data show CDR1 as MNHNS and CDR2 as SASEGT. The CDR3 totals 14 residues. The chain's CDR3 is CASSEAPRGSPLHF. The DNA for the CDR3 is TGTGCCAGCAGTGAGGCCCCCCGGGGGTCACCCCTCCACTTT.

The chain couples TRBV6-2 or TRBV6-3 to TRBJ1-4, with 8 bases matching TRBD1. The CDR3 consists of 19 residues. V dropped 6 bases and J dropped 0; count of bases not matched to a gene: 15. CDR1 is MNHEY and CDR2 is SVGEGT in the germline V gene. Written as DNA, the CDR3 is TGTGCCAGCAGCCTCTACCCAGGGGGCAGGGGGCCAACTAATGAAAAACTGTTTTTT. This sequence encodes CASSLYPGGRGPTNEKLFF.

This clonotype was seen a handful of times. The chain combines TRBV19 with TRBJ1-5; D might be TRBD1 (6 bases). The CDR3 totals 16 residues. Trimming removed 6 bases at V and 0 bases at J, with 15 bases between. The germline CDR1 and CDR2 sequences are LNHDA and SQIVND (reference sequence). Here the CDR3 reads CASSNQGQYSNQPQHF. The CDR3 DNA reads TGTGCCAGTAGCAACCAAGGACAGTATAGCAATCAGCCCCAGCATTTT.

This chain uses TRBV14 with TRBJ2-7; a possible D gene is TRBD2 (6 bases). The V gene's germline CDR1 is SGHDN and CDR2 FVKESK. V lost 4 bases and J 3 bases, leaving 16 bases between the germline ends. This CDR3 is built from 15 residues. CDR3 in amino acids: CASSPNRGIFYEQYF. The DNA of the CDR3 is TGTGCCAGCAGCCCAAATCGGGGGATCTTCTACGAGCAGTACTTC.

The chain carries TRBV12-3 or TRBV12-4 and TRBJ1-5; possible D gene TRBD1, 5 bases. This CDR3 has 13 amino acids. V lost 3 bases and J 9 bases, leaving 12 bases between the germline ends. The CDR3 reads CASSLRGEGPQHF. Here the CDR3 DNA reads TGTGCCAGCAGTTTGAGGGGAGAGGGGCCCCAGCATTTT.

The rearrangement joins TRBV27 to TRBJ1-1; D might be TRBD1 (6 bases). There are 15 residues in the CDR3. Germline assignment: CDR1 MNHEY and CDR2 SMNVEV (reference sequence). Trimming shortened V by 1 base and J by 3 bases, and 12 bases separated the two germline ends. CDR3 nucleotides: TGTGCCAGCAGTTTATTGGGGGGCTGGGACACTGAAGCTTTCTTT. Residues: CASSLLGGWDTEAFF.

The rearrangement links TRBV5-8 to TRBJ1-2, with D possibly matching TRBD1 (6 bases). Between the trimmed V and J ends, which lost 0 bases and 8 bases, there was a span of 20 bases. The germline V gene has CDR1 SGHTS and CDR2 YDEGEE. This CDR3 contains 16 residues. CDR3 region: CASSLAGGGGRQGYTF. As DNA, the CDR3 is TGTGCCAGCAGCTTGGCCGGGGGGGGCGGAAGGCAAGGCTACACCTTC. Combining the CDR3 with reference TRBV5-8 and TRBJ1-2 gives the whole variable domain EAGVTQSPTHLIKTRGQQATLRCSPISGHTSVYWYQQALGLGLQFLLWYDEGEERNRGNFPPRFSGRQFPNYSSELNVNALELEDSALYLCASSLAGGGGRQGYTFGSGTRLTVV.

The rearrangement links TRBV6-2 or TRBV6-3 to TRBJ2-5, with D maybe TRBD2 (6 bases). Per germline, CDR1 MNHEY and CDR2 SVGEGT. The CDR3 sequence is 13 residues long. The ends were cut back, 6 bases at V and 4 bases at J, with 12 bases in the middle. CDR3 DNA: TGTGCCAGCAGCGGGACTGCCCCAGAGACCCAGTACTTC. Its translation is CASSGTAPETQYF.

This clonotype was seen only a few times. The CDR3: CASCSPGRGGGYTF. CDR3 bases: TGTGCCAGCTGCTCGCCAGGGAGGGGTGGGGGCTACACCTTC. This chain uses TRBV6-1 with TRBJ1-2; TRBD1 is a possible D gene (5 bases). The length of the CDR3 is 14 residues. In germline, CDR1 is MNHNS, CDR2 SASEGT. V gave up 8 bases and J gave up 8 bases, with 21 bases separating them.

The J gene is TRBJ1-5, the V gene TRBV6-5; D possibly corresponds to TRBD1 (6 bases). V lost 8 bases to trimming and J lost 2 bases, with 16 bases between them. CDR1 and CDR2 (germline): MNHEY, SVGAGI. The CDR3 contains 15 residues. CDR3 nucleotides: TGTGCCAGCGGAGTTACACAGGGAGGCAATCAGCCCCAGCATTTT. It codes for CASGVTQGGNQPQHF.

This sequence joins TRBV9 and TRBJ2-3, with a tentative D call TRBD2 (5 bases). The CDR3 consists of 14 residues. Per germline, CDR1 SGDLS and CDR2 YYNGEE. V lost 2 bases and J lost 2, with 9 bases in between. CDR3: CASSVIGDTDTQYF. CDR3 sequence (DNA): TGTGCCAGCAGCGTTATCGGGGACACAGATACGCAGTATTTT.

This clonotype was observed a few times. The chain links TRBV3-1 to TRBJ2-5; the D call may be TRBD1 or TRBD2 (5 bases each). CDR1 is LGHDT, CDR2 YNNKEL, per germline (reference sequence). Trimming pared 10 bases from V and 5 bases from J, leaving 20 bases between. This CDR3 has 14 residues. The CDR3 spells CATFAGTQGETQYF. Here the CDR3 DNA reads TGTGCCACCTTCGCCGGGACGCAGGGTGAGACCCAGTACTTC.

The J gene is TRBJ1-6, the V gene TRBV2; D possibly corresponds to TRBD1 (6 bases). The CDR3 spans 17 residues. Germline values: CDR1 SNHLY, CDR2 FYNNEI. Trimming removed 5 bases at V and 0 bases at J, with 14 bases between. CDR3 sequence (DNA): TGTGCCAGCAGTCTGGGACATCGGAGCTCCTATAATTCACCCCTCCACTTT. It translates to CASSLGHRSSYNSPLHF.

The chain carries TRBV5-1 and TRBJ2-3, with D possibly TRBD1 on 5 matching bases. The V and J ends lost 5 bases and 3 bases respectively, with 19 bases between them. The germline V gene has CDR1 SGHRS and CDR2 YFSETQ. The CDR3 consists of 16 residues. The CDR3 protein is CASRFKTGYRTDTQYF. The CDR3 DNA follows: TGCGCCAGCAGATTTAAAACAGGTTATCGAACAGATACGCAGTATTTT. Full variable domain (rest looked up from reference TRBV5-1 and TRBJ2-3): KAGVTQTPRYLIKTRGQQVTLSCSPISGHRSVSWYQQTPGQGLQFLFEYFSETQRNKGNFPGRFSGRQFSNSRSEMNVSTLELGDSALYLCASRFKTGYRTDTQYFGPGTRLTVL.